This T cell receptor beta chain was sequenced for a study of T cell responses to AZD1222 COVID-19 vaccine. To note about this clone: No antigen is known for it.

Assay used: immunoSEQ multiplex PCR; TCRdb lists only in-frame clones, some missing. This table holds about 140,000 clones, roughly 90% found once. Germline V gene lookup returns CDR1 MNHEY and CDR2 SVGEGT. This CDR3 contains 15 residues. Trimming removed 0 bases at V and 7 bases at J, with 15 bases between. Findings and caveats of the study: Donors in the cohort were predominantly white British and more often female, and clonal diversity was possibly underestimated. The study found Spike-specific TCR breadth and depth rose after two AZD1222 doses. Repertoire sampling was restricted to post-peak T cell response timepoints.

Sequenced material: peripheral blood, taken on day 0 of AZD1222 vaccination. The chain couples TRBV6-2 or TRBV6-3 to TRBJ1-1, with D unclear. The receptor was derived from an adult in good health. CDR3 residues: CASSYSRHGTGEAFF. For the CDR3, the DNA is TGTGCCAGCAGTTACTCACGTCACGGCACCGGTGAAGCTTTCTTT.